This T cell receptor beta chain was obtained from a study of T cell responses to AZD1222 COVID-19 vaccine. General study points: Spike regions recognized by vaccine-associated CD4 TCRs spanned the protein, led by 160-218 and 743-854. Donors skewed white British and female; clonal diversity was possibly underestimated.

Comment on this clone: As yet, its antigen is unknown.

Using immunoSEQ multiplex PCR, the repertoire was profiled, and TCRdb retains in-frame clones only, with some absent. Counted here are about 140,000 clones, 80% to 95% occurring once; the ten biggest clones make up roughly 3.6%. The source is an adult who received the AZD1222 COVID-19 vaccine. The starting material was peripheral blood, obtained 28 days after the second AZD1222 dose.

The CDR3: CASSLSLGLSNEQFF. The CDR3 region has the DNA TGTGCCAGCAGCTTATCTTTGGGACTATCCAATGAGCAGTTCTTC. The rearrangement links TRBV11-1 to TRBJ2-1; 7 bases map to TRBD2. Germline V CDR1 and CDR2: SGHAT, FQDESV (reference sequence). V shed 2 bases and J 6 bases; nucleotides not matched to a gene: 7. This CDR3 has 15 amino acids.